This T cell receptor beta chain was recovered during a study of response to subunit inactivated influenza vaccine. Study-wide points: Each seasonal influenza vaccination recruits few new T cells, the authors suggested.

TCRdb passed the RT-PCR reads through MiXCR, listing each CDR3 protein once. The sample lists about 500,000 distinct CDR3 sequences, around 7.9% occurring once. There are a few counts of this clonotype. Its antigen is not identified. Per the germline V gene, CDR1 is SQVTM and CDR2 is ANQGSEA. Trimming cost V 3 bases and J 5 bases, with 11 bases left between them. The CDR3 length is 12 residues. This TCR was recovered from a man aged 50 to 69 who received an inactivated influenza vaccine. V and J are TRBV29-1 and TRBJ2-7; the D gene is possibly TRBD1 (5 bases). The sample in question was PBMCs from blood, obtained roughly 24 months after vaccination. As DNA, the CDR3 is TGCAGCGTTGAGGTGGCAGGGAACGAGCAGTACTTC. Translated: CSVEVAGNEQYF.